Listed here are 24 T cell receptor beta chains from one sample, sequenced in a study of cytomegalovirus exposure and HLA in healthy donors. With 60 Vbeta and 13 Jbeta primers, the PCR was carried out. Sequenced by immunoSEQ multiplex PCR; TCRdb stores in-frame clones only, minus some. The sample consists of 75,000 to 100,000 clones, approximately 79% of them appearing once. Sequencing used PBMCs. Receptors originate from a woman between 55 and 75 years old in good health and CMV-seropositive.

The V gene is TRBV5-4, the J gene TRBJ1-2; 8 bases match TRBD1. Germline values: CDR1 SGHNT, CDR2 YYREEE (reference sequence). CDR3 length: 14 residues. The J segment lost 4 bases and the V segment lost 3 bases, leaving 5 bases of the junction unmatched. CDR3 sequence: CASSSGGEAYGYTF. The CDR3 DNA reads TGTGCCAGCAGCTCAGGGGGCGAGGCCTATGGCTACACCTTC. The variable domain in full, with the rest retrieved from reference TRBV5-4 and TRBJ1-2, is ETGVTQSPTHLIKTRGQQVTLRCSSQSGHNTVSWYQQALGQGPQFIFQYYREEENGRGNFPPRFSGLQFPNYSSELNVNALELDDSALYLCASSSGGEAYGYTFGSGTRLTVV.

The V and J genes are TRBV28 and TRBJ1-1, with D uncertain. There are 12 residues in the CDR3. V lost 5 bases to trimming and J lost 6 bases, with 10 bases between them. In germline, CDR1 is MDHEN, CDR2 SYDVKM. The CDR3 nucleotides read TGTGCCAGCAGTATGGGAGGCGCTGAAGCTTTCTTT. Its translation is CASSMGGAEAFF.

The chain recombines TRBV4-2 with TRBJ2-3; 7 nucleotides agree with TRBD2. CDR1 is LGHNA and CDR2 is YNFKEQ in the germline V gene. The CDR3 consists of 16 residues. V shed 0 bases and J 4 bases; nucleotides not matched to a gene: 7. CDR3 sequence (DNA): TGTGCCAGCAGCCAAGATCGCACTAGCGTGGCAGATACGCAGTATTTT. Translated: CASSQDRTSVADTQYF.

This clone was detected once. The CDR3 nucleotides are TGTGCCAGCAGTTTATTGGGACAGGGTACCAGTCAGCCCCAGCATTTT. Encoded protein: CASSLLGQGTSQPQHF. The chain joins TRBV27 to TRBJ1-5; 9 bases agree with TRBD1. The V gene end was trimmed by 1 base and the J gene end by 6 bases; junction bases not matched to a gene: 7. Germline lookup yields CDR1 MNHEY and CDR2 SMNVEV (reference sequence). This CDR3 has 16 amino acids.

The chain joins TRBV5-4 to TRBJ2-5; the D is unclear. The CDR3 has 12 amino acids. Per germline, CDR1 SGHNT and CDR2 YYREEE (reference sequence). The germline V and J ends were trimmed by 1 base and 1 base, with 2 bases remaining between them. The CDR3 is CASSLRQETQYF. The CDR3 DNA follows: TGTGCCAGCAGCTTGCGCCAAGAGACCCAGTACTTC.

The CDR3 here is CASSLGTPRTYEQYF. The CDR3 DNA reads as TGTGCCAGCAGCCTAGGGACTCCTAGAACCTACGAGCAGTACTTC. The chain combines TRBV5-6 with TRBJ2-7, with TRBD2 as a possible D gene (6 bases). CDR3 size: 15 residues. Between the trimmed V and J ends, which lost 4 bases and 2 bases, there was a span of 16 bases. CDR1 and CDR2 from the germline V gene are SGHDT and YYEEEE.

J is TRBJ1-5 and V is TRBV9, with D tentatively TRBD1 (6 bases). CDR3 length: 15 amino acids. Looked up from germline, CDR1 is SGDLS and CDR2 is YYNGEE. Trimming stripped 0 bases from V and 5 bases from J, with 12 bases between. The CDR3 spells CASSVETGPDQPQHF. The CDR3 DNA follows: TGTGCCAGCAGCGTAGAAACAGGGCCTGATCAGCCCCAGCATTTT.

As to this clone: This same CDR3 is encoded by further DNA sequences in the sample. The V gene is TRBV9, the J gene TRBJ2-2; TRBD2 agrees at 10 bases. Trimming cost V 0 bases and J 1 base; bases outside gene matches: 0. The CDR3 length is 16 residues. The germline CDR1 and CDR2 sequences are SGDLS and YYNGEE. CDR3 in DNA: TGTGCCAGCAGCGTAGGGACTAGCGGGAACACCGGGGAGCTGTTTTTT. Translation: CASSVGTSGNTGELFF. Looking up the rest from reference TRBV9 and TRBJ2-2 gives the full variable domain: DSGVTQTPKHLITATGQRVTLRCSPRSGDLSVYWYQQSLDQGLQFLIQYYNGEERAKGNILERFSAQQFPDLHSELNLSSLELGDSALYFCASSVGTSGNTGELFFGEGSRLTVL.

The chain links TRBV18 to TRBJ2-6; D may be TRBD1 (6 bases). The germline V gene encodes CDR1 KGHSH and CDR2 LQKENI. CDR3 length: 20 amino acids. Trimming shortened V by 3 bases and J by 0 bases, and 21 bases separated the two germline ends. This CDR3 reads CASSPVSHAGTFSGANVLTF. Written as DNA, the CDR3 is TGTGCCAGCTCACCGGTTTCCCACGCAGGGACATTCTCTGGGGCCAACGTCCTGACTTTC. Combining the CDR3 with reference TRBV18 and TRBJ2-6 gives the whole variable domain NAGVMQNPRHLVRRRGQEARLRCSPMKGHSHVYWYRQLPEEGLKFMVYLQKENIIDESGMPKERFSAEFPKEGPSILRIQQVVRGDSAAYFCASSPVSHAGTFSGANVLTFGAGSRLTVL.

The V call is TRBV7-9, the J call TRBJ1-1; possible D gene TRBD1, 5 bases. The CDR3 consists of 12 residues. Trimming cost V 0 bases and J 8 bases, with 7 bases left between them. The germline gives CDR1 SEHNR, CDR2 FQNEAQ (reference sequence). In DNA, the CDR3 is TGTGCCAGCAGCTTAGCTGGGGGGGAAGCTTTCTTT. Its translation is CASSLAGGEAFF.

The gene calls are TRBV7-9 and TRBJ2-7; D is possibly TRBD1 (5 bases). CDR3 length: 13 residues. V was cut by 0 bases and J by 4 bases, with 7 bases left in between. Looked up from germline, CDR1 is SEHNR and CDR2 is FQNEAQ (reference sequence). This CDR3 reads CASSLAQVYEQYF. The CDR3 region has the DNA TGTGCCAGCAGCTTAGCACAGGTTTACGAGCAGTACTTC.

The gene calls are TRBV30 and TRBJ2-7; 8 nucleotides line up with TRBD1. CDR1 and CDR2 from the germline V gene are GTSNPN and SVGIG (reference sequence). V gave up 2 bases and J gave up 3 bases; unmatched junction bases: 3. This CDR3 is built from 13 residues. The chain's CDR3 is CAWSIDRGYEQYF. CDR3 in DNA: TGTGCCTGGAGTATCGACAGGGGCTACGAGCAGTACTTC.

V is TRBV2 and J is TRBJ1-3, with a possible D match to TRBD1 (5 bases). The CDR3 spans 16 residues. The V gene lost 7 bases and the J gene lost 5 bases, with 21 bases spanning the gap. Per the germline V gene, CDR1 is SNHLY and CDR2 is FYNNEI. CDR3 in DNA: TGTGCCAGCAACCTCCAAAGCGGGACTGGACGAAACACCATATATTTT. This gives the protein CASNLQSGTGRNTIYF. Complete variable domain (other parts from reference TRBV2 and TRBJ1-3): EPEVTQTPSHQVTQMGQEVILRCVPISNHLYFYWYRQILGQKVEFLVSFYNNEISEKSEIFDDQFSVERPDGSNFTLKIRSTKLEDSAMYFCASNLQSGTGRNTIYFGEGSWLTVV.

This clone showed up just a few times. The CDR3 sequence is CASSLPSDRVGETQYF. The CDR3 bases are TGTGCCAGCAGTCTACCGTCGGACAGGGTCGGGGAGACCCAGTACTTC. The chain uses TRBV28 and TRBJ2-5; 8 nucleotides line up with TRBD1. Germline CDR1 is MDHEN and CDR2 is SYDVKM. The CDR3 covers 16 residues. With V trimmed by 5 bases and J by 5 bases, 13 bases remained unmatched.

The rearrangement links TRBV13 to TRBJ2-3; TRBD1 might be the D (7 bases). The CDR3 runs to 14 residues. CDR1 and CDR2 from the germline V gene are PRHDT and FYEKMQ (reference sequence). The V and J ends lost 5 bases and 1 base respectively, with 10 bases between them. The CDR3 nucleotides are TGTGCCAGCAGCGTCAGGGGGGGCACAGATACGCAGTATTTT. It encodes CASSVRGGTDTQYF.

In DNA, the CDR3 is TGTGCCAGCAGTTACACATCACAGAACACTGAAGCTTTCTTT. This translates into CASSYTSQNTEAFF. The chain couples TRBV6-6 to TRBJ1-1; the D is unclear. Germline CDR1 is MNHNY and CDR2 is SVGAGI (reference sequence). This CDR3 comprises 14 residues. V shed 2 bases and J shed 1 base, with 8 bases lying between them.

The chain joins TRBV27 to TRBJ2-7, with 7 bases that match TRBD1. The V and J ends lost 3 bases and 3 bases, in that order; junction bases with no gene match: 8. The CDR3 is 15 amino acids. In germline, CDR1 is MNHEY, CDR2 SMNVEV (reference sequence). CDR3 in DNA: TGTGCCAGCAGTTTCTCCGGGACAGTGGTCTACGAGCAGTACTTC. Protein product: CASSFSGTVVYEQYF.

V and J are TRBV30 and TRBJ1-5; D possibly corresponds to TRBD1 (5 bases). The CDR3 runs to 13 residues. In germline, CDR1 is GTSNPN, CDR2 SVGIG (reference sequence). V was trimmed by 2 bases and J by 6 bases, leaving 11 bases between them. CDR3 amino acids: CAWSQGVSQPQHF. In DNA form, the CDR3 reads TGTGCCTGGAGTCAAGGGGTAAGTCAGCCCCAGCATTTT.

The chain couples TRBV30 to TRBJ1-3; D gene uncertain. Germline V CDR1 and CDR2: GTSNPN, SVGIG (reference sequence). The CDR3 extends over 12 amino acids. Trimming removed 3 bases from V and 4 bases from J, with 7 bases in between. CDR3 amino acids: CAWRVEGNTIYF. The CDR3 DNA is TGTGCCTGGAGGGTGGAGGGAAACACCATATATTTT. Drawing the rest from reference TRBV30 and TRBJ1-3, the complete variable domain is SQTIHQWPATLVQPVGSPLSLECTVEGTSNPNLYWYRQAAGRGLQLLFYSVGIGQISSEVPQNLSASRPQDRQFILSSKKLLLSDSGFYLCAWRVEGNTIYFGEGSWLTVV.

V and J are TRBV10-1 and TRBJ2-5; D is perhaps TRBD1 (5 bases). This CDR3 contains 13 residues. Germline-derived CDR1 and CDR2 are WNHNN and SYGVQD (reference sequence). Trimming stripped 4 bases from V and 3 bases from J, with 9 bases between. As DNA, the CDR3 is TGCGCCAGCAGTGGGCTACAGGAAGAGACCCAGTACTTC. This gives the protein CASSGLQEETQYF.

The gene calls are TRBV19 and TRBJ1-2; unclear D gene. This CDR3 is built from 13 residues. CDR1 is LNHDA, CDR2 SQIVND, per germline (reference sequence). The V end lost 5 bases, the J end lost 1 base, and 8 bases lay between the germline ends. CDR3 DNA sequence: TGTGCCAGTAGTCCGACGGGTAACTATGGCTACACCTTC. Its protein product is CASSPTGNYGYTF.

This clone has more than one count but fewer than ten. The J gene is TRBJ1-2, the V gene TRBV5-6, with D tentatively TRBD1 (5 bases). V was cut by 1 base and J by 4 bases, with 11 bases left in between. Germline V gene lookup returns CDR1 SGHDT and CDR2 YYEEEE. This CDR3 contains 14 residues. DNA for the CDR3: TGTGCCAGCAGCTTGCCCCAGGGAGGCTATGGCTACACCTTC. It is translated as CASSLPQGGYGYTF.

The gene calls are TRBV5-7 and TRBJ1-2; 7 bases map to TRBD1. TRBV5-7 is an ORF, and what it does is uncertain. Losses at the gene ends were 2 bases for V and 4 bases for J; bases not matched to a gene: 8. The CDR3 has 15 residues. CDR3 residues: CASSLEARDSYGYTF. For the CDR3, the DNA is TGTGCCAGCAGCTTAGAGGCTCGGGACAGCTATGGCTACACCTTC.

The rearrangement uses TRBV7-3 and TRBJ2-5; TRBD2 agrees at 7 bases. With V trimmed by 1 base and J by 4 bases, 6 bases remained unmatched. Per germline, CDR1 SGHTA and CDR2 FQGTGA. The CDR3 covers 15 residues. For the CDR3, the DNA is TGTGCCAGCAGCTTAAAACCAGCGGGAATAGAGACCCAGTACTTC. Its protein is CASSLKPAGIETQYF.